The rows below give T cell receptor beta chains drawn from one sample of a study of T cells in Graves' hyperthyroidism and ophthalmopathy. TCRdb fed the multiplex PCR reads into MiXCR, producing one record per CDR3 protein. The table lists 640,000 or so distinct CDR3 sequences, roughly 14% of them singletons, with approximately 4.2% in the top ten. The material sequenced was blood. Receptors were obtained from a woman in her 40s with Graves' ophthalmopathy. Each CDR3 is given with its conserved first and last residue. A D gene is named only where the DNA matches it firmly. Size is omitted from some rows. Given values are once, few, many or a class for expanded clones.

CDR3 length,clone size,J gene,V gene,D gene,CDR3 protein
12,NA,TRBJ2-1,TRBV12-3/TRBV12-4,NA,CASSPLGDEQFF
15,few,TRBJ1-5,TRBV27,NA,CASSLSAGWFQPQHF
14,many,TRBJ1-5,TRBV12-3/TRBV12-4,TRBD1,CASSYRGSNQPQHF
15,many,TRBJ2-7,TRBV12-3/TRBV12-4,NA,CASSFAGYGSYEQYF
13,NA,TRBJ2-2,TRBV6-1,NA,CASRTTEIGELFF
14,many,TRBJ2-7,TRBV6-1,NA,CASSADGLSYEQYF
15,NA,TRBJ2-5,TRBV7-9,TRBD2,CASSWAVSGGETQYF
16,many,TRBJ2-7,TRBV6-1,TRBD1,CASSEATGGSSYEQYF
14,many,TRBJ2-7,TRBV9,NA,CASSVEARSYEQYF
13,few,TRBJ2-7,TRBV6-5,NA,CASTTCRSYEQYF
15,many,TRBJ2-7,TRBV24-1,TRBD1,CATSPGQASSYEQYF
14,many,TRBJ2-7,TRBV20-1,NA,CSAIDTGSSYEQYF
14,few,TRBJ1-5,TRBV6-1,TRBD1,CASKRGQGNQPQHF
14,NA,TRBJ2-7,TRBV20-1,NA,CSAQGQVSTYEQYF
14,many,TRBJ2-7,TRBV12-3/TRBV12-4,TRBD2,CASSLGGPRYEQYF
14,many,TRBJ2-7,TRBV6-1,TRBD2,CASSEVGGSGRQYF
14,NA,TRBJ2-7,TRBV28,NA,CASSPLSHLDEQYF
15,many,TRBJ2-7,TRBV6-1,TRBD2,CASSGVAGGYYEQYF
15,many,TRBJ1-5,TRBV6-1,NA,CASTTHGSSNQPQHF
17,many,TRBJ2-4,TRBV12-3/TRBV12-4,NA,CASSLIRSVNAKNIQYF
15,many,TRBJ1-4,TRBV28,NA,CASMGPGTKNEKLFF
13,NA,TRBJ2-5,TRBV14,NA,CASSQAPGVTQYF
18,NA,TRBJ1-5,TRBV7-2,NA,CASSFAPELGGQGQPQHF
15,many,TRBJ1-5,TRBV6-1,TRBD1,CASKTGQGSNQPQHF
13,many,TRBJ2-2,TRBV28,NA,CASSPPRAGELFF
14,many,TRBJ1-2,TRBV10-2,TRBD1,CASSGQGVGEGYTF
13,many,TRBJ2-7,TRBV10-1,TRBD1,CASLDRPHYEQYF
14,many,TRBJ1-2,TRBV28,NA,CASSFTGLGYGYTF
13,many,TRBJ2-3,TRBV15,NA,CATSRGGTDTQYF
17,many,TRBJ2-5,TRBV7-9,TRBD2,CASSPWTSGRVGETQYF
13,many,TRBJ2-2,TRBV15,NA,CATSRRGTGELFF
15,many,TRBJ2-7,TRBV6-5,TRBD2,CASSSREGESYEQYF
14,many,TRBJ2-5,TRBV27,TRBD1,CASRGGGQGGTQYF
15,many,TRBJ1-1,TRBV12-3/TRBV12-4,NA,CASSSLEGVNTEAFF
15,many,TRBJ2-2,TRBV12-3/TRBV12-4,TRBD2,CASSLIAGGVGELFF